Each of the 8 T cell receptor beta chains below was sequenced from the same sample in a study of cytomegalovirus exposure and HLA in healthy donors. Primers included in the PCR were 60 Vbeta and 13 Jbeta primers. Data came from immunoSEQ multiplex PCR; TCRdb stores just in-frame clones and leaves some out. The sample holds approximately 88,000 clones; under 85% are singletons and the top ten take under 7.5%. The source material was PBMCs. All receptors come from a man aged 50-59 years in good health and CMV-seropositive.

This clone has just a few counts. This chain connects TRBV6-4 to TRBJ2-1; 9 bases are shared with TRBD2. The CDR3 loop spans 12 amino acids. The germline V gene has CDR1 MRHNA and CDR2 SNTAGT. The CDR3 bases are TGTGGCGGGGGGGCAAGCTACAATGAGCAGTTCTTC. Encoded protein: CGGGASYNEQFF.

This chain links TRBV4-2 with TRBJ2-1; the D gene is possibly TRBD2 (6 bases). Germline values: CDR1 LGHNA, CDR2 YNFKEQ. The CDR3 consists of 16 residues. Deletions cut 1 base from V and 0 bases from J, with 10 bases between. CDR3 nucleotides: TGTGCCAGCAGCCAAGGCGGGGCGAGCTCCTACAATGAGCAGTTCTTC. It is translated as CASSQGGASSYNEQFF.

Details on this clone: The sample has other DNA sequences that encode this CDR3 too. V and J are TRBV7-2 and TRBJ1-6, with a tentative D call TRBD1 (6 bases). The CDR3 contains 15 residues. V dropped 1 base and J dropped 7 bases, with 11 bases sitting between them. CDR1 SGHTA and CDR2 FQGNSA come from the germline V gene. This CDR3 is CASSLVSQGNSPLHF. CDR3 DNA sequence: TGTGCCAGCAGCTTAGTAAGCCAGGGGAATTCACCCCTCCACTTT.

The chain combines TRBV6-5 with TRBJ2-5; the D gene is possibly TRBD2 (5 bases). TRBJ2-7 explains the end of the DNA better; the J call may be wrong. The CDR3 is 15 residues long. CDR1 and CDR2 from the germline V gene are MNHEY and SVGAGI. The CDR3 DNA reads TGTGCCAGCAGTTACTCGAGGGCCACCTCCTACGAGCAGTACTTC. Translating gives CASSYSRATSYEQYF.

The J gene is TRBJ2-1, the V gene TRBV30; TRBD1 matches at 7 bases. The CDR3 loop spans 14 amino acids. Germline trimming cut 0 bases from V and 8 bases from J; bases unmatched to any gene: 7. In germline, CDR1 is GTSNPN, CDR2 SVGIG (reference sequence). CDR3 in amino acids: CAWSVLEGGYEQFF. DNA for the CDR3: TGTGCCTGGAGTGTACTGGAAGGGGGCTATGAGCAGTTCTTC.

V usage is TRBV18 and J usage is TRBJ1-6, with a tentative D call TRBD1 (5 bases). This CDR3 comprises 14 residues. Trimming cost V 1 base and J 10 bases, with 11 bases left between them. The germline CDR1 and CDR2 sequences are KGHSH and LQKENI. CDR3 nucleotides: TGTGCCAGCTCACCACGGGGGACTGGATCACCCCTCCACTTT. Translated, it gives CASSPRGTGSPLHF.

Remarks on this clone: Likely a read error: the CDR3 ends without its conserved phenylalanine or tryptophan. V is TRBV5-8 and J is TRBJ2-7; D is uncertain. This CDR3 comprises 11 residues. Germline-derived CDR1 and CDR2 are SGHTS and YDEGEE. Trimming cost V 3 bases and J 7 bases, with 8 bases left between them. The CDR3 region has the DNA TGTGCCAGCAGCTATCCGGCGGAGCAGTACCTC. Its protein product is CASSYPAEQYL.

The V gene is TRBV9, the J gene TRBJ2-7, with D possibly matching TRBD2 (5 bases). V lost 7 bases and J 1 base, leaving 15 bases between the germline ends. This CDR3 is 14 amino acids long. Germline V gene data show CDR1 as SGDLS and CDR2 as YYNGEE. The CDR3 bases are TGTGCCAGCCGGCGGGCCCCTGGGTCCTACGAGCAGTACTTC. Translating gives CASRRAPGSYEQYF.